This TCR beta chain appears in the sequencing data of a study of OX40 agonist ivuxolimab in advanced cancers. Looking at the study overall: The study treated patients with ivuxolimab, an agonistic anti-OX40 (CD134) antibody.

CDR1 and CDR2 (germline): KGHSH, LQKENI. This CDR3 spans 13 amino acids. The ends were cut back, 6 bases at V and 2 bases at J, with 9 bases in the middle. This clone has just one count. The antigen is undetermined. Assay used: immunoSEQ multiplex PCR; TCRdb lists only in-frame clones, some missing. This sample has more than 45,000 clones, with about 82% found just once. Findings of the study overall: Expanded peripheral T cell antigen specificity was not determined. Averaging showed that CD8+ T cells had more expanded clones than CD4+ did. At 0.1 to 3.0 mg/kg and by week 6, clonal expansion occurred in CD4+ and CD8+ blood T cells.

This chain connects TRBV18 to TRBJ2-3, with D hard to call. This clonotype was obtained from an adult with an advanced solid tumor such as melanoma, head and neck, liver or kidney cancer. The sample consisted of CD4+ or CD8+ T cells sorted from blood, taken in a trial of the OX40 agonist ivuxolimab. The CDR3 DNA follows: TGTGCCAGCTCCCCTAGTCCCACAGATACGCAGTATTTT. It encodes CASSPSPTDTQYF.